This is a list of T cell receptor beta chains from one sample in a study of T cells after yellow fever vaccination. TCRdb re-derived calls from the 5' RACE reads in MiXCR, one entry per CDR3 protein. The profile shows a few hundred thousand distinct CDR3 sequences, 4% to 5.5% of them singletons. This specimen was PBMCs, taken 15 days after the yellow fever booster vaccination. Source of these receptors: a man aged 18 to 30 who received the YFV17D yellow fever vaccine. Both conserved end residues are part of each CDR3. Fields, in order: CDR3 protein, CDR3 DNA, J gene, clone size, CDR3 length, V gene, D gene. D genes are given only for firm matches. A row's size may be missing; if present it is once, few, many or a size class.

cdr3_aa: CASSLGTAYNEQFF
cdr3_nt: TGTGCCAGCAGCTTGGGGACTGCCTACAATGAGCAGTTCTTC
j_call: TRBJ2-1
clone_size: many
cdr3_length: 14
v_call: TRBV5-1
d_call: .

cdr3_aa: CASSQDPALGSPLHF
cdr3_nt: TGTGCCAGCAGCCAAGACCCGGCGTTGGGTTCACCCCTCCACTTT
j_call: TRBJ1-6
clone_size: many
cdr3_length: 15
v_call: TRBV3-1
d_call: .

cdr3_aa: CASSYPGATYEQYF
cdr3_nt: TGTGCCAGCAGTTATCCGGGGGCAACCTACGAGCAGTACTTC
j_call: TRBJ2-7
clone_size: few
cdr3_length: 14
v_call: TRBV6-2/TRBV6-3
d_call: .

cdr3_aa: CASGAGNPPYGYTF
cdr3_nt: TGTGCCAGCGGGGCTGGCAATCCCCCCTATGGCTACACCTTC
j_call: TRBJ1-2
clone_size: many
cdr3_length: 14
v_call: TRBV12-3/TRBV12-4
d_call: .

cdr3_aa: CASSSPGTSEIEQFF
cdr3_nt: TGTGCCAGCAGCAGTCCCGGGACTAGCGAGATTGAGCAGTTCTTC
j_call: TRBJ2-1
clone_size: many
cdr3_length: 15
v_call: TRBV6-5
d_call: TRBD2

cdr3_aa: CASSFAVETQYF
cdr3_nt: TGTGCCAGCAGTTTTGCGGTCGAGACCCAGTACTTC
j_call: TRBJ2-5
clone_size: .
cdr3_length: 12
v_call: TRBV12-3/TRBV12-4
d_call: .

cdr3_aa: CASSQALGGGRGTDTQYF
cdr3_nt: TGTGCCAGCAGCCAAGCCCTCGGTGGGGGGAGGGGCACAGATACGCAGTATTTT
j_call: TRBJ2-3
clone_size: few
cdr3_length: 18
v_call: TRBV4-2
d_call: TRBD2

cdr3_aa: CASSLAQQVLGNEQFF
cdr3_nt: TGCGCCAGCAGCTTGGCCCAGCAAGTACTCGGCAATGAGCAGTTCTTC
j_call: TRBJ2-1
clone_size: .
cdr3_length: 16
v_call: TRBV5-1
d_call: .

cdr3_aa: CASSLLGGGAGDTQYF
cdr3_nt: TGCGCCAGCAGCTTGTTAGGCGGGGGGGCCGGAGATACGCAGTATTTT
j_call: TRBJ2-3
clone_size: many
cdr3_length: 16
v_call: TRBV5-1
d_call: TRBD2

cdr3_aa: CASSLGRPGTGELFF
cdr3_nt: TGTGCCAGCAGCTTAGGGAGGCCCGGGACCGGGGAGCTGTTTTTT
j_call: TRBJ2-2
clone_size: .
cdr3_length: 15
v_call: TRBV7-6
d_call: .

cdr3_aa: CASSTFGNTIYF
cdr3_nt: TGTGCCAGCAGCACCTTCGGAAACACCATATATTTT
j_call: TRBJ1-3
clone_size: .
cdr3_length: 12
v_call: TRBV21-1
d_call: .

cdr3_aa: CASSRLGYNSPLHF
cdr3_nt: TGTGCCAGCAGCCGCCTGGGGTATAATTCACCCCTCCACTTT
j_call: TRBJ1-6
clone_size: .
cdr3_length: 14
v_call: TRBV7-2
d_call: .

cdr3_aa: CASRPGGDVPQHF
cdr3_nt: TGTGCCAGCAGGCCCGGCGGGGATGTGCCCCAGCATTTT
j_call: TRBJ1-5
clone_size: .
cdr3_length: 13
v_call: TRBV6-5
d_call: .